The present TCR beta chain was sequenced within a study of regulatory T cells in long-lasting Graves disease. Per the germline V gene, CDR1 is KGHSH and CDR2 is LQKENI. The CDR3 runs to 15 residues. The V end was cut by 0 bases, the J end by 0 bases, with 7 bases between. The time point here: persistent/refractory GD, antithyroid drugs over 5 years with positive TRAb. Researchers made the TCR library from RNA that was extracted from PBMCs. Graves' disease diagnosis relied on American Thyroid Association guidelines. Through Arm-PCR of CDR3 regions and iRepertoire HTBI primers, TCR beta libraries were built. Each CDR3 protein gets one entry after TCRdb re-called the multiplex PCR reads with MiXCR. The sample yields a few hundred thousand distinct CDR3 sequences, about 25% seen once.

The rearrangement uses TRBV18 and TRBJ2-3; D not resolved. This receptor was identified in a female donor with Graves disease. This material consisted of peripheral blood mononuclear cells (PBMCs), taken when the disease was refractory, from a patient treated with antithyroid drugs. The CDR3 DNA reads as TGTGCCAGCTCACCACCTGGTATTAGCACAGATACGCAGTATTTT. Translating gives CASSPPGISTDTQYF.